This T cell receptor beta chain was observed in a study of Graves' ophthalmopathy and Graves' hyperthyroidism. The sample holds a few counts of this clonotype. Its antigen is still unknown. It was from 9.5 to 10 ml of fresh peripheral blood that the PBMCs came. General observations from the study: Blood shared most expanded thyroid clonotypes above 0.001 frequency. Researchers report that a 13-signature model separated ophthalmopathy from stable hyperthyroidism, posting 87.88% sensitivity and 75% to 84% specificity.

Scientists amplified the TCR beta CDR3 regions from RNA transcripts. The first-round RT-PCR employed HTBI primers together with the Qiagen OneStep RT-PCR kit. A multiplex PCR was then performed as the second round. TCRdb reprocessed the multiplex PCR reads via MiXCR and lists one record per CDR3 protein. The repertoire includes about 150,000 distinct CDR3 sequences, over 35% of them detected once, and 5.8% sits in the top ten. The CDR3 is made up of 14 amino acids. Looked up from germline, CDR1 is ENHRY and CDR2 is SYGVKD. The V and J ends lost 6 bases and 5 bases respectively, with 16 bases between them.

The TCR sequence derives from a woman between 40 and 50 years old with Graves' ophthalmopathy. The sample comprised peripheral blood. V is TRBV10-3 and J is TRBJ2-5, with D tentatively TRBD1 (5 bases). The CDR3: CAISQGGASETQYF. DNA for the CDR3: TGTGCCATCAGCCAGGGTGGGGCTTCGGAGACCCAGTACTTC.